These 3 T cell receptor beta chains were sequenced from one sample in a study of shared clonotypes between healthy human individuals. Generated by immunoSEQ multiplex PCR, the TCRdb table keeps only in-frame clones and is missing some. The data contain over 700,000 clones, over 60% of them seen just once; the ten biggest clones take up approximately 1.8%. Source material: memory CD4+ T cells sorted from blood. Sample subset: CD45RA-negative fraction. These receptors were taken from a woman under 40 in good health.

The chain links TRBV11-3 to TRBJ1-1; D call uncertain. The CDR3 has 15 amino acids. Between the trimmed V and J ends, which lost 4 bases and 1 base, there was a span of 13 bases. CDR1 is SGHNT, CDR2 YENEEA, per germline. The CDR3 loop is CASSYDGEGNTEAFF. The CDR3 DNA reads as TGTGCCAGCAGCTACGACGGGGAAGGGAACACTGAAGCTTTCTTT.

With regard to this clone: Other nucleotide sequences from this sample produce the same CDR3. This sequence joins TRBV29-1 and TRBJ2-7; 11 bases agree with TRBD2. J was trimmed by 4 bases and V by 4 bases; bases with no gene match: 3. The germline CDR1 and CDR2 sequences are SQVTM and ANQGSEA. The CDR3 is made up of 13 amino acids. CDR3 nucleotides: TGCAGCGTTGGCCTAGCGGGAGGTTACGAGCAGTACTTC. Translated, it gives CSVGLAGGYEQYF.

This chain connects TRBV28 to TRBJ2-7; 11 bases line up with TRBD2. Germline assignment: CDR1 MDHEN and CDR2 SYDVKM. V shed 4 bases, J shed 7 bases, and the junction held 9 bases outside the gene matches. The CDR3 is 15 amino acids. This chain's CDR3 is CASSWGTSGPGEQYF. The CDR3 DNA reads TGTGCCAGCAGTTGGGGGACTAGCGGACCAGGGGAGCAGTACTTC.